The 21 T cell receptor beta chains reported below all come from one sample, sequenced in a study of T cell repertoires in cytomegalovirus infection. TCRdb called the reads again in MiXCR, with one record for every CDR3 protein. The data show around 530,000 distinct CDR3 sequences, with around a quarter seen just once and approximately 13% held by the top ten. The source material was PBMCs. Receptors originate from a human donor in good health (CMV status not recorded). Some clones in this sample may be carry-over from other donors' samples.

This clonotype has a single count. The chain employs TRBV20-1 and TRBJ2-5; D is perhaps TRBD1 or TRBD2 (5 bases each). The V gene lost 1 base and the J gene lost 7 bases, with 31 bases spanning the gap. The germline CDR1 and CDR2 sequences are DFQATT and SNEGSKA (reference sequence). The CDR3 has 19 residues. CDR3 sequence: CSARGAGTLDAGARGTQYF. The DNA for the CDR3 is TGCAGTGCTAGAGGGGCTGGGACGTTGGATGCGGGCGCCCGGGGGACCCAGTACTTC.

Turning to this clonotype: One junction end does not reproduce the germline sequence, and a read error may be involved. The chain combines TRBV6-1 with TRBJ2-5; no firm D call. This CDR3 region has 11 residues. Germline V lookup: CDR1 MNHNS, CDR2 SASEGT. DNA for the CDR3: TGTGCCAGCAGTGAATTCAGTGCCTTGAACTTC. As protein: CASSEFSALNF.

This clonotype showed up just a few times. The chain uses TRBV10-3 and TRBJ1-5; D might be TRBD1 (6 bases). Germline CDR1 and CDR2: ENHRY and SYGVKD. This CDR3 comprises 14 residues. V dropped 10 bases and J dropped 0 bases, with 13 bases sitting between them. CDR3 residues: CATAQGVSNQPQHF. In nucleotides, the CDR3 is TGTGCCACGGCACAGGGAGTTAGCAATCAGCCCCAGCATTTT.

This clonotype has just a few counts. The V gene is TRBV6-2 or TRBV6-3, the J gene TRBJ1-5; 7 nucleotides align to TRBD1. CDR1 MNHEY and CDR2 SVGEGT come from the germline V gene. The CDR3 contains 15 residues. J was trimmed by 1 base and V by 5 bases; bases with no gene match: 5. CDR3 sequence: CASSTLTGSNQPQHF. The CDR3 DNA reads as TGTGCCAGCAGTACCTTGACAGGGAGCAATCAGCCCCAGCATTTT.

This clonotype has a count of ten or more. The chain uses TRBV11-2 and TRBJ1-1; TRBD1 matches at 8 bases. CDR3 length equals 18 residues. Germline-derived CDR1 and CDR2 are SGHAT and FQNNGV. Unmatched junction bases numbered 17, after V lost 2 bases and J lost 6 bases. The CDR3 bases are TGTGCCAGCAGCTTATATCCTGGACAGGGTCTTCTGAGAGCTGAAGCTTTCTTT. This sequence encodes CASSLYPGQGLLRAEAFF.

This clonotype was counted a single time. CDR3 region: CSASPISGLSTDTQYF. Written as DNA, the CDR3 is TGCAGTGCTAGCCCAATTAGCGGGCTGAGCACAGATACGCAGTATTTT. The J gene is TRBJ2-3, the V gene TRBV20-1; 7 bases line up with TRBD2. V trimming: 3 bases; J trimming: 0 bases; junction bases outside the gene matches: 9. The CDR3 covers 16 residues. Germline CDR1 DFQATT, CDR2 SNEGSKA (reference sequence).

This clonotype was found many times. The CDR3 region is CASSLSYSNQPQHF. The DNA for the CDR3 is TGTGCCAGCAGCCTCAGTTATAGCAATCAGCCCCAGCATTTT. The chain is built from TRBV11-3 and TRBJ1-5; D gene unclear. The CDR3 runs to 14 residues. V was trimmed by 5 bases and J by 0 bases, leaving 8 bases between them. Germline V CDR1 and CDR2: SGHNT, YENEEA.

This clonotype was seen many times. The chain uses TRBV12-3 or TRBV12-4 and TRBJ2-3, with TRBD1 identical over 11 bases. The CDR3 contains 13 residues. Unmatched junction bases numbered 5, after V lost 11 bases and J lost 4 bases. The CDR3 DNA reads as TGTGCCGACTCGGGACAGGGGGCAGATACGCAGTATTTT. Its translation is CADSGQGADTQYF.

A few counts support this clonotype. The chain links TRBV6-5 to TRBJ2-7; D is unclear. The CDR3 covers 16 residues. Per the germline V gene, CDR1 is MNHEY and CDR2 is SVGAGI. Trimming took off 0 bases at V and 4 bases at J, with 16 bases between the two ends. The CDR3 region has the DNA TGTGCCAGCAGTTACTCGAGCCTATCCAACGGATACGAGCAGTACTTC. Amino acid sequence: CASSYSSLSNGYEQYF.

The CDR3 region has the DNA TGTGCCAGCAGCCTTCGATCAGGGAATAATGAAAAACTGTTTTTT. It encodes CASSLRSGNNEKLFF. The chain links TRBV12-3 or TRBV12-4 to TRBJ1-4; D may be TRBD1 (5 bases). The CDR3 loop spans 15 amino acids. Trimming removed 6 bases at V and 4 bases at J, with 15 bases between.

This clonotype was picked up a small number of times. The chain recombines TRBV19 with TRBJ2-3; D is perhaps TRBD1 (6 bases). The germline V and J ends were trimmed by 6 bases and 2 bases, with 12 bases remaining between them. Germline CDR1 is LNHDA and CDR2 is SQIVND (reference sequence). The CDR3 sequence is 14 residues long. For the CDR3, the DNA is TGTGCCAGTAGGGCAGGGGCTTCCACAGATACGCAGTATTTT. This codes for CASRAGASTDTQYF. The complete variable domain, with remaining parts taken from reference TRBV19 and TRBJ2-3, reads DGGITQSPKYLFRKEGQNVTLSCEQNLNHDAMYWYRQDPGQGLRLIYYSQIVNDFQKGDIAEGYSVSREKKESFPLTVTSAQKNPTAFYLCASRAGASTDTQYFGPGTRLTVL.

This chain connects TRBV7-6 to TRBJ1-1, with D tentatively TRBD1 (5 bases). The CDR3 consists of 14 residues. V lost 5 bases and J 0 bases, leaving 10 bases between the germline ends. CDR1 SGHVS and CDR2 FNYEAQ come from the germline V gene. The DNA for the CDR3 is TGTGCCAGCAGCGTACAGGAGCTGAACACTGAAGCTTTCTTT. Encoded protein: CASSVQELNTEAFF.

The chain employs TRBV24-1 and TRBJ1-1; D possibly corresponds to TRBD1 (5 bases). The germline V and J ends were trimmed by 5 bases and 4 bases, with 13 bases remaining between them. Per germline, CDR1 KGHDR and CDR2 SFDVKD. The CDR3 length is 14 residues. The CDR3 DNA sequence: TGTGCCACCAGTGCCTCCTACGGGGCCACTGAAGCTTTCTTT. This sequence encodes CATSASYGATEAFF.

This clonotype has only a few counts. The chain couples TRBV11-1 to TRBJ2-2; 7 bases agree with TRBD2. CDR3 size: 18 residues. Germline V CDR1 and CDR2: SGHAT, FQDESV (reference sequence). Trimming took 5 bases from V and 4 from J; bases not matched to a gene: 16. CDR3: CASSPILAYPRFTGELFF. The CDR3 nucleotides read TGTGCCAGCAGCCCGATACTAGCGTACCCTCGCTTCACCGGGGAGCTGTTTTTT.

This clonotype has a count of ten or more. The gene calls are TRBV4-1 and TRBJ1-5; 11 bases fit TRBD1. This CDR3 spans 16 amino acids. V shed 0 bases, J shed 6 bases, and the junction held 4 bases outside the gene matches. Germline V gene sequence: CDR1 MGHRA, CDR2 YSYEKL. CDR3 sequence reads: CASSQDPGTGGQPQHF. CDR3 nucleotides: TGCGCCAGCAGCCAAGATCCCGGGACAGGGGGTCAGCCCCAGCATTTT.

This chain uses TRBV7-3 with TRBJ2-3, with a weak D call TRBD1 (5 bases). The CDR3 length is 16 residues. From germline, CDR1 is SGHTA and CDR2 FQGTGA. V was cut by 0 bases and J by 6 bases, with 16 bases left in between. CDR3 coding DNA: TGTGCCAGCAGCTTAACGTTAACGCCCCCAGGGGATACGCAGTATTTT. Its translation: CASSLTLTPPGDTQYF. Full variable domain (outside the CDR3, taken from reference TRBV7-3 and TRBJ2-3): GAGVSQTPSNKVTEKGKYVELRCDPISGHTALYWYRQSLGQGPEFLIYFQGTGAADDSGLPNDRFFAVRPEGSVSTLKIQRTERGDSAVYLCASSLTLTPPGDTQYFGPGTRLTVL.

This clonotype has a count of ten or more. The chain carries TRBV7-2 and TRBJ2-7; TRBD2 matches 7 bases. The junction had 7 bases not matched to a gene; V was cut back by 5 bases and J by 0 bases. The CDR3 length is 15 residues. CDR1 is SGHTA, CDR2 FQGNSA, per germline. CDR3 residues: CASSQRDLSSYEQYF. The CDR3 DNA sequence: TGTGCCAGCAGCCAGCGGGACTTAAGCTCCTACGAGCAGTACTTC.

The table lists this clonotype with a few counts. The gene calls are TRBV6-5 and TRBJ1-1; D is undetermined. The CDR3 consists of 11 residues. Per germline, CDR1 MNHEY and CDR2 SVGAGI. V was cut by 6 bases and J by 5 bases, with 7 bases left in between. CDR3 residues: CASRDGTEAFF. The DNA for the CDR3 is TGTGCCAGCAGAGACGGAACTGAAGCTTTCTTT.

V gene TRBV12-3 or TRBV12-4 combines with J gene TRBJ1-5; D possibly corresponds to TRBD1 (6 bases). The V end lost 6 bases, the J end lost 4 bases, and 7 bases lay between the germline ends. This CDR3 is built from 12 residues. The CDR3 region is CASSTGNQPQHF. Written as DNA, the CDR3 is TGTGCCAGCAGCACAGGGAATCAGCCCCAGCATTTT.

This sequence joins TRBV14 and TRBJ2-1; TRBD2 matches 7 bases. V shed 1 base and J 6 bases; nucleotides not matched to a gene: 12. Per germline, CDR1 SGHDN and CDR2 FVKESK. The CDR3 runs 17 residues. CDR3 sequence (DNA): TGTGCCAGCAGCCAAGGCCTCCCTAGCGGCCCCCTCAATGAGCAGTTCTTC. This codes for CASSQGLPSGPLNEQFF. Filled out from reference TRBV14 and TRBJ2-1, the complete variable domain reads EAGVTQFPSHSVIEKGQTVTLRCDPISGHDNLYWYRRVMGKEIKFLLHFVKESKQDESGMPNNRFLAERTGGTYSTLKVQPAELEDSGVYFCASSQGLPSGPLNEQFFGPGTRLTVL.

This clonotype was observed a handful of times. The chain joins TRBV6-1 to TRBJ1-5, with 8 bases aligning to TRBD1. Trimming took 6 bases from V and 4 from J; bases not matched to a gene: 20. The CDR3 length is 19 residues. Germline values: CDR1 MNHNS, CDR2 SASEGT. The CDR3 nucleotides are TGTGCCAGCAGCCCGAACTCCCGGGGAGGACAGGGTAATAATCAGCCCCAGCATTTT. This codes for CASSPNSRGGQGNNQPQHF.